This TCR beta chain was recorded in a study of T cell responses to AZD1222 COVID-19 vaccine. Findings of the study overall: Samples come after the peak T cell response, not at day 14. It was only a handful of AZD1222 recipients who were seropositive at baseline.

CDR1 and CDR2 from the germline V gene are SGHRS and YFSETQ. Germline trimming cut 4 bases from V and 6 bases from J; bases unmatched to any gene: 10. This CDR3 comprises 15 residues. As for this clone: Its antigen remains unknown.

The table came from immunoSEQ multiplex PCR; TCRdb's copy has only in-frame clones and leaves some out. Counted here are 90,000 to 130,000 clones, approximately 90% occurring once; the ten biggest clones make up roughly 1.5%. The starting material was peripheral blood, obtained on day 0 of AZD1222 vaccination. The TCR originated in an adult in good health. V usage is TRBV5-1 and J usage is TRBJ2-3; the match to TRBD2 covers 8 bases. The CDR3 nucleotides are TGCGCCAGCAGCCGCCAGCGGGAGAATGCGGATACGCAGTATTTT. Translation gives CASSRQRENADTQYF. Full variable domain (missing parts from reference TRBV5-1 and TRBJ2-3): KAGVTQTPRYLIKTRGQQVTLSCSPISGHRSVSWYQQTPGQGLQFLFEYFSETQRNKGNFPGRFSGRQFSNSRSEMNVSTLELGDSALYLCASSRQRENADTQYFGPGTRLTVL.